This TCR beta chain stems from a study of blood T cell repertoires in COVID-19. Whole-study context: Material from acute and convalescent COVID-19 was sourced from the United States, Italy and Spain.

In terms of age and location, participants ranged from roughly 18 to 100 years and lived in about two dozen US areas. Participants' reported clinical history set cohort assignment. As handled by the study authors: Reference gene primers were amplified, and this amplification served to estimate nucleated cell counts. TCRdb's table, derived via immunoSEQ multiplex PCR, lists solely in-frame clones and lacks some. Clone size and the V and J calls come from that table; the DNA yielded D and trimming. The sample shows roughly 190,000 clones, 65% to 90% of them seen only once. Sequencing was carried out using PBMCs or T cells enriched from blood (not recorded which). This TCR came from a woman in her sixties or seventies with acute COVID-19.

The CDR3 region is CASKLAGTSSTDTQYF. CDR3 DNA: TGTGCCAGCAAGCTAGCGGGAACATCTAGCACAGATACGCAGTATTTT. V usage is TRBV2 and J usage is TRBJ2-3, with 9 bases aligning to TRBD2. After removal of 7 bases from V and 0 bases from J, the junction contained 8 bases not matched to a gene. This CDR3 comprises 16 residues. Per the germline V gene, CDR1 is SNHLY and CDR2 is FYNNEI.